These 27 T cell receptor beta chains came from one sample sequenced in a study of tumor and adjacent non-tumor tissue in lung cancer. Three rounds of nested PCR, following a modified ARM-PCR protocol, produced the TCRbeta library. One entry per CDR3 protein, called by TCRdb with MiXCR from the multiplex PCR reads. The sample records about 110,000 distinct CDR3 sequences, over 55% being singletons. The template was RNA from unsorted bulk tissue. This non-tumor lung sample came from over 3 cm beyond the tumor edge. The sequencing sample was made of distant non-tumor lung tissue. All receptors come from a man between 60 and 75 years old with non-small cell lung cancer.

On this clonotype itself: The junction does not match germline at one end; this may be a read error. The chain is built from TRBV6-6 and TRBJ1-5; D uncertain. CDR1 and CDR2 from the germline V gene are MNHNY and SVGAGI (reference sequence). The CDR3 consists of 15 residues. CDR3 loop: CASNYADKGSQPQHF. CDR3 nucleotides: TGTGCCAGCAATTACGCCGACAAGGGAAGCCAGCCCCAGCATTTT.

V is TRBV4-2 and J is TRBJ2-3, with TRBD2 matching over 11 bases. From germline, CDR1 is LGHNA and CDR2 YNFKEQ. V shed 0 bases and J 12 bases; nucleotides not matched to a gene: 14. There are 17 residues in the CDR3. This chain's CDR3 is CASSQDNSLAGGDSQYF. The CDR3 nucleotides are TGTGCCAGCAGCCAAGATAATTCGCTAGCGGGAGGAGATAGTCAGTATTTT.

About this clonotype: Because it lacks the conserved phenylalanine or tryptophan at the end, this CDR3 is likely a read error. It is unclear where the CDR3 begins or ends on the DNA, so no DNA is shown, and the CDR3 is as TCRdb lists it. The J gene is TRBJ2-2, the V gene TRBV11-1; the table names TRBD2, a call not compared with the DNA. The CDR3 spans 12 residues, counting both ends. Germline V gives CDR1 SGHAT, CDR2 FQDESV (reference sequence). The CDR3 is CASSCSGGEPFS.

On this clonotype itself: A much bigger clone sits one base away, suggesting this may be a read error. The rearrangement joins TRBV5-6 to TRBJ2-1; 9 bases align to TRBD1. Germline CDR1 is SGHDT and CDR2 is YYEEEE. Losses at the gene ends were 1 base for V and 12 bases for J; bases not matched to a gene: 17. The CDR3 spans 17 residues. The CDR3 sequence is CASSLRPGTGLSKVQFF. The CDR3 DNA follows: TGTGCCAGCAGCTTGCGGCCCGGGACAGGGTTATCGAAAGTGCAGTTCTTC.

Note on this clonotype: Sequence at one end of the junction differs from germline and may be a read error. The chain couples TRBV11-3 to TRBJ2-5; D may be TRBD1 or TRBD2 (5 bases each). Germline-derived CDR1 and CDR2 are SGHNT and YENEEA. CDR3 length: 14 amino acids. The CDR3 nucleotides read TGTGTCAGCAGCTACGGGGCAGAAGGAGAGACCCAGTACTTC. The encoded protein is CVSSYGAEGETQYF.

This clonotype is a singleton in its sample. The junction and the germline gene differ at one end; a read error may be behind it. This chain joins TRBV4-3 and TRBJ2-3; TRBD2 matches at 7 bases. Per germline, CDR1 LGHNA and CDR2 YSLEER. The CDR3 has 15 residues. The DNA for the CDR3 is TGCGTCAGCAGCCTCGAGGGAGGGCCGGTAGATACGAAGTATTTT. Translating it yields CVSSLEGGPVDTKYF.

This clonotype was seen only a few times. A single base separates this from a much larger clone, so it may be a read error. The J gene is TRBJ2-1, the V gene TRBV5-6; the match to TRBD2 covers 8 bases. Germline V gene sequence: CDR1 SGHDT, CDR2 YYEEEE. The CDR3 runs 13 residues. Unmatched junction bases numbered 5, after V lost 6 bases and J lost 6 bases. The CDR3 DNA sequence: TGTGCCAGCAACTTCGGGACTAGCAATGAGCAGTTCTTC. It is translated as CASNFGTSNEQFF.

Remarks on this clonotype: Germline and junction disagree at one end, which may indicate a read error. V gene TRBV11-3 combines with J gene TRBJ2-3, with D possibly matching TRBD2 (5 bases). CDR1 is SGHNT, CDR2 YENEEA, per germline. The CDR3 is 14 amino acids. The CDR3 sequence: CACSFVGKGDTQYF. In nucleotides, the CDR3 is TGTGCCTGCAGCTTTGTCGGGAAAGGAGATACGCAGTATTTT.

As regards this clonotype: An end of the junction does not agree with germline; a read error may underlie this. J is TRBJ2-7 and V is TRBV6-2 or TRBV6-3; possibly TRBD2 for D (6 bases). This CDR3 has 13 amino acids. Germline lookup yields CDR1 MNHEY and CDR2 SVGEGT. The CDR3 coding sequence is TGTGCCAGTGAGGGGACTCTCTCCTACGAGCGGTACTTC. This translates into CASEGTLSYERYF.

Comment on this clonotype: The DNA is omitted, as the CDR3 cannot be located on it reliably, and the CDR3 follows TCRdb's listing. The rearrangement links TRBV10-3 to TRBJ2-1; TRBD2 reflects the table's D call only, with no check against the DNA. Including both end residues, the CDR3 is 16 amino acids long. Germline loops: CDR1 ENHRY, CDR2 SYGVKD. The CDR3 is CAISISVRLADNEQFF.

This clonotype has ten or more counts. An end of the junction does not agree with germline; a read error may underlie this. V gene TRBV10-3 combines with J gene TRBJ1-2; TRBD1 might be the D (6 bases). Looked up from germline, CDR1 is ENHRY and CDR2 is SYGVKD. The CDR3 covers 13 residues. The CDR3 nucleotides read TGTGCCATCGAGCGGGACAACCCCTATGGCTTTGTCTTC. This translates into CAIERDNPYGFVF.

J is TRBJ1-4 and V is TRBV28; weak D call: TRBD1 (6 bases). Germline CDR1 is MDHEN and CDR2 is SYDVKM. This CDR3 is built from 13 residues. Trimming shortened V by 10 bases and J by 4 bases, and 13 bases separated the two germline ends. CDR3 bases: TGTGCCACTGCGGACAGCCTTAATGAAAAACTGTTTTTT. It specifies CATADSLNEKLFF. Full variable domain (remainder filled in from reference TRBV28 and TRBJ1-4): DVKVTQSSRYLVKRTGEKVFLECVQDMDHENMFWYRQDPGLGLRLIYFSYDVKMKEKGDIPEGYSVSREKKERFSLILESASTNQTSMYLCATADSLNEKLFFGSGTQLSVL.

This clonotype was found many times. The chain carries TRBV14 and TRBJ1-2; no reliable D call. The CDR3 consists of 18 residues. CDR1 is SGHDN and CDR2 is FVKESK in the germline V gene. The V end lost 1 base, the J end lost 3 bases, and 21 bases lay between the germline ends. CDR3: CASSQGGSGSLSYYGYTF. In DNA, the CDR3 is TGTGCCAGCAGCCAAGGAGGCTCCGGGTCCCTCTCTTACTATGGCTACACCTTC.

With respect to this clonotype: A much larger clone is a single base away; this may be a read error. The chain links TRBV28 to TRBJ1-6; possibly TRBD1 for D (6 bases). There are 14 residues in the CDR3. Looked up from germline, CDR1 is MDHEN and CDR2 is SYDVKM. The CDR3 sequence is CASSSGGDNLPLHF. The DNA of the CDR3 is TGTGCCAGCAGTTCGGGGGGCGATAATTTACCCCTCCACTTT. The full variable domain, its missing parts supplied by reference TRBV28 and TRBJ1-6, is DVKVTQSSRYLVKRTGEKVFLECVQDMDHENMFWYRQDPGLGLRLIYFSYDVKMKEKGDIPEGYSVSREKKERFSLILESASTNQTSMYLCASSSGGDNLPLHFGNGTRLTVT.

Turning to this clonotype: A much larger clone differs by one base, so this may be a read error. The J gene is TRBJ2-7, the V gene TRBV6-5, with D tentatively TRBD1 or TRBD2 (5 bases each). The CDR3 is 14 residues long. Germline lookup yields CDR1 MNHEY and CDR2 SVGAGI. The CDR3 DNA is TGTGCCAGCAGTCAACCGGGACGGGGCTACGAGCGGTACTTC. Its translation: CASSQPGRGYERYF.

There are many counts of this clonotype. CDR3 protein: CSVSVASGSTEQYF. The CDR3 DNA reads TGCAGCGTCTCGGTGGCTAGCGGGAGCACCGAGCAGTACTTC. The chain couples TRBV29-1 to TRBJ2-7; 10 bases fit TRBD2. V shed 6 bases and J 6 bases; nucleotides not matched to a gene: 11. Per germline, CDR1 SQVTM and CDR2 ANQGSEA. This CDR3 has 14 residues.

This clonotype has just a few counts. The chain uses TRBV5-1 and TRBJ1-2; TRBD1 matches at 9 bases. Trimming took 4 bases from V and 2 from J; bases not matched to a gene: 6. The germline CDR1 and CDR2 sequences are SGHRS and YFSETQ. This CDR3 region has 15 residues. The CDR3 DNA follows: TGCGCCAGCAGCCCGGGGACAGGGAAGAACTATGGCTACACCTTC. As protein: CASSPGTGKNYGYTF. Using reference TRBV5-1 and TRBJ1-2 for the parts outside the CDR3, the full variable domain is KAGVTQTPRYLIKTRGQQVTLSCSPISGHRSVSWYQQTPGQGLQFLFEYFSETQRNKGNFPGRFSGRQFSNSRSEMNVSTLELGDSALYLCASSPGTGKNYGYTFGSGTRLTVV.

Details on this clonotype: Germline is not matched at one junction end, which may reflect a read error. The rearrangement uses TRBV6-1 and TRBJ1-2; TRBD1 might be the D (6 bases). The CDR3 loop spans 15 amino acids. Germline CDR1 reads MNHNS; CDR2 reads SASEGT. For the CDR3, the DNA is TGTGCCAGCATCCTCGGGACAAATCCTAACTATTGCTACACCTTC. Amino acids: CASILGTNPNYCYTF.

This clonotype came up many times. V gene TRBV2 combines with J gene TRBJ2-3; possibly TRBD1 or TRBD2 for D (5 bases each). The V and J ends lost 3 bases and 2 bases respectively, with 12 bases between them. The CDR3 has 15 amino acids. Per the germline V gene, CDR1 is SNHLY and CDR2 is FYNNEI. The CDR3 nucleotides read TGTGCCAGCAGTGATGTAGGGGAGTTCACAGATACGCAGTATTTT. Translated, it gives CASSDVGEFTDTQYF.

This clonotype was counted at least ten times. This sequence joins TRBV5-1 and TRBJ2-5; D not resolved. V lost 2 bases, J lost 4 bases, and 3 bases lay in between. Germline CDR1 reads SGHRS; CDR2 reads YFSETQ. The CDR3 contains 11 residues. CDR3 amino acids: CASSFAETQYF. Here the CDR3 DNA reads TGCGCCAGCAGCTTTGCAGAGACCCAGTACTTC.

Many counts were recorded for this clonotype. This may come from a read error, since a much larger clone is one base off. This sequence joins TRBV11-3 and TRBJ2-1; possibly TRBD1 or TRBD2 for D (5 bases each). The CDR3 has 14 amino acids. CDR1 is SGHNT and CDR2 is YENEEA in the germline V gene. Trimming removed 5 bases from V and 8 bases from J, with 16 bases in between. In nucleotides, the CDR3 is TGTGCCAGCAGCCGGGGACCTGCGCCGGATGAGCAGTTCTTC. Its translation is CASSRGPAPDEQFF.

This chain joins TRBV6-2 or TRBV6-3 and TRBJ2-5; 7 bases map to TRBD1. After removal of 5 bases from V and 1 base from J, the junction contained 10 bases not matched to a gene. CDR1 and CDR2 (germline): MNHEY, SVGEGT. This CDR3 region has 16 residues. DNA for the CDR3: TGTGCCAGCAGTATGAGACAGGGAAGGTTCCAAGAGACCCAGTACTTC. It translates to CASSMRQGRFQETQYF.

With respect to this clonotype: At one of its ends the junction is not consistent with the germline gene, which may arise from a read error. V and J are TRBV6-5 and TRBJ2-3; no reliable D call. Germline CDR1 reads MNHEY; CDR2 reads SVGAGI. The CDR3 runs to 14 residues. Here the CDR3 DNA reads TGTGCCAGCCGACCCGGTAGGATTGCAGATAGGCAGTATTTT. Amino acids: CASRPGRIADRQYF.

As concerns this clonotype: Germline is not matched at one junction end, which may reflect a read error. DNA of the CDR3: TGTGCCAGCAGTTACGCCAGGGGGACCTACAATGATCAGTTCTTC. Protein product: CASSYARGTYNDQFF. The chain has TRBV6-5 and TRBJ2-1; 7 bases are a match to TRBD1. The CDR3 runs to 15 residues. The germline V gene encodes CDR1 MNHEY and CDR2 SVGAGI.

The rearrangement links TRBV20-1 to TRBJ1-2, with TRBD1 matching over 10 bases. The germline V gene has CDR1 DFQATT and CDR2 SNEGSKA (reference sequence). J gave up 2 bases and V 6 bases, and 9 bases lay outside the gene matches. This CDR3 is 15 amino acids long. In DNA, the CDR3 is TGCAGTGCAAGCACGACAGGGGGCGCGAACTATGGCTACACCTTC. The encoded protein is CSASTTGGANYGYTF.

About this clonotype itself: One end of the junction fails to match germline, which may point to a read error. The chain links TRBV10-3 to TRBJ2-3; D may be TRBD1 (7 bases). CDR3 length: 15 residues. The V gene's germline CDR1 is ENHRY and CDR2 SYGVKD. The CDR3 DNA sequence: TGTGCCATCGGGGGGACAGAGACCAACACAGATACGCATTATTTT. Protein sequence: CAIGGTETNTDTHYF.

Comments on this clonotype: Sequence at one end of the junction differs from germline and may be a read error. J is TRBJ2-3 and V is TRBV6-5, with 7 bases identical to TRBD1. CDR1 and CDR2 from the germline V gene are MNHEY and SVGAGI. This CDR3 spans 16 amino acids. CDR3 protein: CASSYRGDRRTDTQYF. The DNA of the CDR3 is TGTGCCAGCAGTTATAGAGGGGACAGACGCACGGATACGCAGTATTTT.